This passage covers 20 T cell receptor beta chains from one sample sequenced in a study of beta chain features in type 1 diabetes. Investigators reverse transcribed all isolated RNA, so they sequenced expressed TCRB transcripts. Data came from immunoSEQ multiplex PCR; TCRdb stores just in-frame clones and leaves some out. This table holds 20,000 to 25,000 clones, roughly two thirds found once. Their target antigens are unknown. Notes on the study in general: For Type 1 diabetes patients, all four CD4+ subsets carried TCRB CDR3s that were moderately but significantly shorter.

What was sequenced was Tregs from blood. Source of these receptors: a man in his late teens or twenties with type 1 diabetes.

The CDR3 DNA reads as TGTGCCAGCAGCATGGGACAGGGGGGGGAGACCCAGTACTTC. Translation gives CASSMGQGGETQYF. The V gene is TRBV9, the J gene TRBJ2-5, with TRBD1 matching over 11 bases. Germline V CDR1 and CDR2: SGDLS, YYNGEE. This CDR3 is built from 14 residues. V gave up 4 bases and J gave up 5 bases; unmatched junction bases: 4.

This chain uses TRBV7-9 with TRBJ1-1; D call uncertain. V lost 4 bases, J lost 7 bases, and 16 bases lay in between. This CDR3 contains 14 residues. The germline V gene encodes CDR1 SEHNR and CDR2 FQNEAQ (reference sequence). The CDR3 nucleotides read TGTGCCAGCAGCTCCTCAATAAATACAGTTGAAGCTTTCTTT. Its protein product is CASSSSINTVEAFF.

A few counts support this clone. The chain combines TRBV18 with TRBJ1-5; D uncertain. V lost 6 bases and J 4 bases, leaving 10 bases between the germline ends. This CDR3 spans 13 amino acids. CDR1 is KGHSH and CDR2 is LQKENI in the germline V gene. The CDR3 sequence is CASSERSNQPQHF. DNA for the CDR3: TGTGCCAGCTCCGAGCGAAGTAATCAGCCCCAGCATTTT.

Only a few counts were recorded for this clone. The chain is built from TRBV28 and TRBJ1-1, with a weak D call TRBD1 (6 bases). The CDR3 consists of 12 residues. Between the trimmed V and J ends, which lost 6 bases and 1 base, there was a span of 6 bases. Per the germline V gene, CDR1 is MDHEN and CDR2 is SYDVKM. CDR3 nucleotides: TGTGCCAGCAGGGGGGCGAACACTGAAGCTTTCTTT. It is translated as CASRGANTEAFF.

The chain recombines TRBV7-9 with TRBJ2-1; 7 bases line up with TRBD1. With V trimmed by 5 bases and J by 2 bases, 3 bases remained unmatched. The CDR3 totals 14 residues. The germline gives CDR1 SEHNR, CDR2 FQNEAQ (reference sequence). As DNA, the CDR3 is TGTGCCAGCAGCCGGACAGGACCCTACAATGAGCAGTTCTTC. This codes for CASSRTGPYNEQFF. The full variable domain, in which reference TRBV7-9 and TRBJ2-1 provide the parts outside the CDR3, is DTGVSQNPRHKITKRGQNVTFRCDPISEHNRLYWYRQTLGQGPEFLTYFQNEAQLEKSRLLSDRFSAERPKGSFSTLEIQRTEQGDSAMYLCASSRTGPYNEQFFGPGTRLTVL.

The rearrangement uses TRBV28 and TRBJ2-1; D not resolved. The V gene lost 3 bases and the J gene lost 7 bases, with 7 bases spanning the gap. The CDR3 contains 12 residues. Per germline, CDR1 MDHEN and CDR2 SYDVKM. CDR3 region: CASSFSPNEQFF. The CDR3 bases are TGTGCCAGCAGTTTTTCCCCGAATGAGCAGTTCTTC.

The chain employs TRBV18 and TRBJ2-5, with 8 positions matching TRBD2. The germline V gene encodes CDR1 KGHSH and CDR2 LQKENI. Trimming at V came to 4 bases and at J to 5 bases, leaving 3 bases not matched to a gene. This CDR3 region has 13 residues. The chain's CDR3 is CASSLTSEETQYF. In nucleotides, the CDR3 is TGTGCCAGCTCACTGACTAGCGAGGAGACCCAGTACTTC.

V gene TRBV18 combines with J gene TRBJ2-7; no clear D gene. The CDR3 has 14 amino acids. Per germline, CDR1 KGHSH and CDR2 LQKENI. Deletions cut 2 bases from V and 4 bases from J, with 12 bases between. The CDR3 sequence is CASSPTATRYEQYF. Here the CDR3 DNA reads TGTGCCAGCTCACCAACCGCCACCCGGTACGAGCAGTACTTC.

V usage is TRBV7-2 and J usage is TRBJ2-5; D unclear. Trimming pared 2 bases from V and 7 bases from J, leaving 8 bases between. Germline CDR1 and CDR2: SGHTA and FQGNSA. The CDR3 runs 12 residues. As DNA, the CDR3 is TGTGCCAGCAGCTTATACACGGGGACCCAGTACTTC. As protein: CASSLYTGTQYF.

V usage is TRBV5-1 and J usage is TRBJ2-2; TRBD2 agrees at 7 bases. Germline V gives CDR1 SGHRS, CDR2 YFSETQ. The CDR3 extends over 16 amino acids. The junction had 4 bases not matched to a gene; V was cut back by 0 bases and J by 2 bases. CDR3 amino acids: CASSLGRGSNTGELFF. The CDR3 DNA reads TGCGCCAGCAGCTTGGGGCGCGGGAGCAACACCGGGGAGCTGTTTTTT.

The chain joins TRBV28 to TRBJ2-5; TRBD2 is a possible D gene (6 bases). The germline V and J ends were trimmed by 5 bases and 2 bases, with 9 bases remaining between them. This CDR3 is 13 amino acids long. Germline CDR1 MDHEN, CDR2 SYDVKM. The CDR3 coding sequence is TGTGCCAGCAGTCCGGGAGTTCAAGAGACCCAGTACTTC. Protein: CASSPGVQETQYF.

This clone was counted a few times. Here the CDR3 reads CASSSRKRDRNSYEQYF. The CDR3 DNA follows: TGCGCCAGCAGCTCCCGAAAGAGGGACAGGAACTCCTACGAGCAGTACTTC. J is TRBJ2-7 and V is TRBV5-1; 8 bases line up with TRBD1. With V trimmed by 3 bases and J by 0 bases, 11 bases remained unmatched. CDR3 length: 17 amino acids. The V gene's germline CDR1 is SGHRS and CDR2 YFSETQ.

This rearrangement joins TRBV5-1 to TRBJ2-5; D uncertain. This CDR3 region has 11 residues. Between the trimmed V and J ends, which lost 4 bases and 1 base, there was a span of 2 bases. The V gene's germline CDR1 is SGHRS and CDR2 YFSETQ. CDR3 residues: CASSLQETQYF. DNA for the CDR3: TGCGCCAGCAGCCTCCAAGAGACCCAGTACTTC. Based on the CDR3 plus reference TRBV5-1 and TRBJ2-5, the full variable domain is KAGVTQTPRYLIKTRGQQVTLSCSPISGHRSVSWYQQTPGQGLQFLFEYFSETQRNKGNFPGRFSGRQFSNSRSEMNVSTLELGDSALYLCASSLQETQYFGPGTRLLVL.

The chain has TRBV7-2 and TRBJ1-3; 10 positions match TRBD1. V gave up 6 bases and J gave up 4 bases; unmatched junction bases: 6. CDR3 length equals 15 residues. Germline loops: CDR1 SGHTA, CDR2 FQGNSA. Written as DNA, the CDR3 is TGTGCCAGCAGTGTGGACAGGGGGTCAGGAAACACCATATATTTT. Translated: CASSVDRGSGNTIYF.

The DNA of the CDR3 is TGTGCCAGCAGCTTAAAAAGGGGCGGGGAATTCTTCAAATACGAGCAGTACTTC. Its translation: CASSLKRGGEFFKYEQYF. The chain carries TRBV7-2 and TRBJ2-7; possible D gene TRBD2, 6 bases. CDR1 SGHTA and CDR2 FQGNSA come from the germline V gene. V was trimmed by 2 bases and J by 4 bases, leaving 24 bases between them. The CDR3 sequence is 18 residues long. The complete variable domain, with remaining parts taken from reference TRBV7-2 and TRBJ2-7, reads GAGVSQSPSNKVTEKGKDVELRCDPISGHTALYWYRQSLGQGLEFLIYFQGNSAPDKSGLPSDRFSAERTGGSVSTLTIQRTQQEDSAVYLCASSLKRGGEFFKYEQYFGPGTRLTVT.

The CDR3 loop reads CASSVDWAGNEQFF. The CDR3 coding sequence is TGTGCCAGCAGCGTAGACTGGGCCGGAAATGAGCAGTTCTTC. The V gene is TRBV9, the J gene TRBJ2-1; D unresolved. Trimming pared 0 bases from V and 7 bases from J, leaving 11 bases between. The CDR3 has 14 residues. CDR1 and CDR2 from the germline V gene are SGDLS and YYNGEE.

The chain is built from TRBV7-2 and TRBJ2-7; 10 bases agree with TRBD2. The CDR3 covers 15 residues. V was clipped by 3 bases and J by 3 bases; unmatched bases: 5. CDR1 is SGHTA, CDR2 FQGNSA, per germline. CDR3: CASSFASGGIYEQYF. CDR3 coding DNA: TGTGCCAGCAGCTTCGCTAGCGGGGGAATCTACGAGCAGTACTTC.

In DNA form, the CDR3 reads TGCGCCAGCAGTCGCAGATCCCAAGAGACCCAGTACTTC. Translation: CASSRRSQETQYF. The V and J genes are TRBV4-3 and TRBJ2-5; D remains ambiguous. The CDR3 length is 13 residues. Trimming cost V 6 bases and J 1 base, with 9 bases left between them. Germline V CDR1 and CDR2: LGHNA, YSLEER.

This rearrangement joins TRBV5-1 to TRBJ2-1; 12 bases agree with TRBD1. Losses at the gene ends were 4 bases for V and 7 bases for J; bases not matched to a gene: 9. The CDR3 length is 16 residues. The germline V gene has CDR1 SGHRS and CDR2 YFSETQ. CDR3 in DNA: TGCGCCAGCAGCCTAGGAGGGACAGGGGGCTGGAATGAGCAGTTCTTC. Its translation is CASSLGGTGGWNEQFF. The variable domain in full, with the rest retrieved from reference TRBV5-1 and TRBJ2-1, is KAGVTQTPRYLIKTRGQQVTLSCSPISGHRSVSWYQQTPGQGLQFLFEYFSETQRNKGNFPGRFSGRQFSNSRSEMNVSTLELGDSALYLCASSLGGTGGWNEQFFGPGTRLTVL.

This clone came up a few times. The chain recombines TRBV18 with TRBJ1-3; D is possibly TRBD1 (5 bases). The germline gives CDR1 KGHSH, CDR2 LQKENI. The CDR3 consists of 15 residues. Trimming shortened V by 0 bases and J by 4 bases, and 10 bases separated the two germline ends. In nucleotides, the CDR3 is TGTGCCAGCTCACCACCGGTAGGGGTCGGAAACACCATATATTTT. Translating gives CASSPPVGVGNTIYF.